This TCR beta chain is from a study of cytomegalovirus exposure and HLA in healthy donors (dated by TCRdb to 2016 to 2017). Background for the entire study: In an earlier analysis of approximately 500 of the donors, about 270 Gb of sequence data and approximately 100 million unique TCR beta sequences from roughly 180 million T cells were reported. An early release covering roughly 600 HLA-typed donors comprised around 300 gigabases of sequencing data and about 90 million unique TCR sequences. Of the roughly 420 genotyped donors, roughly 80% were placed in the genetic ancestry cluster associated with self-reported Caucasian donors. The study aimed to test whether cataloging public T cell receptors could reveal signatures of past pathogen exposure. The study used immunosequencing to profile the T cell repertoires of 670 or so subjects and linked those repertoires to cytomegalovirus serostatus. Besides the first cohort of approximately 710 subjects, a separate validation cohort made up of 90 to 150 different subjects was used. High-throughput TCR immunosequencing, statistical association of individual TCRs with disease status, and machine learning were combined to predict cytomegalovirus infection status. A later analysis re-examined previously published TCR beta repertoires from hundreds of donors and added high-resolution HLA genotyping to investigate patterns of TCR occurrence. Rather than drawing on any new phenotypic data, the later analysis identified candidate immune exposures from TCR beta sequences and the way those sequences occurred across donors. An earlier analysis of some 600 of the donors applied high-throughput TCR beta sequencing to assess whether each TCR beta V gene segment acted as functional or pseudogenic. Alongside the repertoire data, information on donor age, sex, ethnicity and CMV serostatus was compiled. Genome-wide SNP genotypes for about 60% of the 666 donors were used in a later genetic analysis, which treated that subset as a discovery cohort. All discovery cohort repertoires had been generated using a single sequencing platform. HLA typing included class I and class II loci at four-digit resolution. The number of typed donors differed by locus: roughly 620-630 for A, B, C, DRB1 and DQB1; approximately 520 for DQA1; 606 for DPA1; and roughly 450 for DPB1. Because of strong linkage in the cohort, roughly five DR-DQ haplotypes were treated as single units for association and clustering. Across approximately 400 genotyped donors of the cohort, an average of roughly 230,000 unique TCR beta nucleotide sequences per donor were sequenced, and roughly 20% of those sequences were non-productive. Study-level results and caveats: About 17 rarely observed V segments, including chromosome 9 orphons, were excluded from the earlier analysis of approximately 500 of the donors because counts were too low. Correlated functional status among segregating V segments might reflect linkage disequilibrium, but an unknown experimental factor could not be ruled out. In a later analysis, the rate of TCR association differed among HLA loci, with DRB1 alleles having the most associated TCRs and HLA-C alleles having the fewest. A group of highly shared sequence variants was considered likely to be a technical artifact of the sequencing pipeline. Three of the identified cytomegalovirus-associated TCR beta chains were confirmed in vitro to be specific for cytomegalovirus antigens. Broadly in line with IMGT annotations, most TCR beta V segments showed up in productive rearrangements about 87% or about 30% of the time in an earlier analysis of several hundred of the donors. When HLA alleles, especially DR and DQ, strongly co-occurred, attributing TCR associations to individual alleles was difficult. The only immune exposure information available for the cohort was CMV serostatus. A further reported finding was that TCR beta sequences accurately predicted the HLA-A and HLA-B alleles for most subjects in the first cohort. In a later analysis, some 18,000 TCR beta sequences were associated with specific HLA alleles at a false discovery rate of 0.05. In a later analysis, HLA-associated TCR beta chains showed more clonal expansion and lower generation probabilities than non-associated chains that were equally common. An association between a missense DCLRE1C variant and V-gene and J-gene trimming of TCR beta chains was found in a later genetic analysis and replicated in an independent cohort. Because HLA typing was missing for some donors at each locus, association tests included only the typed subset. In a later analysis, most CMV-associated TCR beta chains were found to appear HLA-restricted, with HLA associations seemingly driven largely by CMV exposure. Because the 87-base-pair reads could not distinguish some IMGT-functional V segments, including TRBV6-2 and TRBV6-3, those segments were excluded. The cohort was sequenced for TCR beta chains only, and without alpha or paired-chain data the features that could be detected were limited. It was suggested by the authors that the approach could potentially be generalized to other disease states and immunological phenotypes. Several of the top co-occurrence clusters appeared to be linked to parvovirus B19, influenza, CMV and Epstein-Barr virus, according to a later analysis. In both the original and validation cohorts, the classifier was reported to diagnose cytomegalovirus status with high specificity and sensitivity. Roughly uniform sequencing depth across donors was assumed in presence/absence analyses, although this assumption may not hold. In the study, some 160 TCR beta chains were listed as associated with cytomegalovirus. Compared with the approximately 670-donor mean, donors in an Asian-associated ancestry cluster had fewer N-insertions in productive TCRs, according to a later genetic analysis. While some public TCRs were present in many individuals, most TCR sequences turned up only very rarely across donors.

V gives up 4 bases and J gives up 6 bases, and the segment between their germline ends measures 9 bases. From the germline V gene, CDR1 is SQVTM and CDR2 is ANQGSEA. The CDR3 measures 11 amino acids from cysteine to phenylalanine. Only CDR3 DNA is held: 33 bases, read in frame from base 1. Library construction relied on the immunoSEQ multiplex PCR assay. The multiplex PCR relied on a mix of 60 forward primers for TCR Vbeta segments and 13 reverse primers for TCR Jbeta segments. The CDR3 region of rearranged TCR beta genes was amplified from genomic DNA with a multiplex PCR assay. Amplified TCR beta libraries were sequenced as 87-base-pair reads on the Illumina HiSeq System. On the authors' methods: A later analysis counted about 80 million unique TCR beta chains across the 690 or so repertoires, and 10 million to 12 million of these chains were shared by at least two donors. A nearest-neighbor algorithm error-corrected the raw reads and collapsed the reads into unique sequences, merging closely related sequences to remove PCR and sequencing errors. To assign V, D and J gene segments, CDR3 sequences were aligned to IMGT reference sequences. Each retained sequence needed at least a six-nucleotide match to both a V gene segment and a J gene segment. A rearrangement was called productive if the CDR3 had no stop codons and remained in frame with V and J, and every other rearrangement was called non-productive. CDR3 was defined according to IMGT convention as the region running from the second conserved V-encoded cysteine to the conserved J-encoded phenylalanine. The earlier analysis of about 530 of the donors excluded any sequence lacking an unambiguous match to a single V gene segment. An earlier analysis of a few hundred of the donors called V segments functional above 56.7% productive rearrangements and segregating when the between-donor standard deviation exceeded 5%. To diagnose cytomegalovirus status from the catalog of TCR beta chain sequences, a statistical classification framework was built. A later analysis assigned V and J genes by comparing TCR nucleotide sequences with IMGT/GENE-DB human TR gene sequences. The TCRdist pipeline was used in a later analysis to assign CDR3 sequences and most-parsimonious VDJ recombination scenarios. In a later analysis, each TCR beta chain was defined by its CDR3 amino acid sequence together with its V-gene family, and reads without a unique V-gene family were excluded. A later analysis removed 592 highly shared, low-generation-probability nucleotide sequences to deal with suspected cross-contamination and a sequencing artifact. In a later analysis, a clonal expansion index for each public chain was calculated from normalized within-repertoire ranks of inferred template counts. Generation probabilities in a later analysis came from a VDJ recombination model fitted to out-of-frame rearrangements, and those results were checked against IGoR. In a later analysis, TCR-TCR, TCR-HLA and TCR-CMV co-occurrence was scored with hypergeometric tests, and a repertoire-size bias correction was applied to TCR pairs. In a later analysis, false discovery rates were estimated by permuting HLA or CMV assignments 20 times. A later analysis grouped co-occurring TCRs with DBSCAN, adding TCRdist sequence similarity when clustering within HLA-allele-positive subsets. Repertoires with fewer than 30,000 or more than 120,000 public chains were left out of co-occurrence clustering, as were about 5 repertoires with anomalous nucleotide sharing. In its TCRdb copy, this immuneACCESS table keeps in-frame sequences only and misses some clones. Where compared with another copy, unresolved V genes explain less than half of these, and the others have no known cause. The V and J calls and clone size were taken over from that table, and D and trimming were inferred from the DNA. The sample data list 90,000 to 150,000 clones, and about 80% of these were observed just once. 2% to 3% of the sample rests with the top ten.

The cohort consisted of fewer than 700 healthy bone marrow donors. At the time of sampling, all cohort members were nominally healthy, though unrecorded immune exposures were likely present. The donor was CMV seronegative and was included in the group of under 450 seronegative cohort members. A peripheral blood sample was collected from each donor, and TCR beta sequencing was performed on peripheral blood mononuclear cells. Genomic DNA was extracted from the blood cell samples with the Qiagen DNeasy Blood Extraction Kit. About this clone: It lacks a known antigen. Base qualities are missing; no much larger clone stands one base away.

This TCR was sampled from a female donor in good health and CMV-seronegative. Material: PBMCs. The rearranged chain carries TRBV29-1 and TRBJ1-2; no D gene call is confident. The DNA is as follows: TGCAGCGTTGCCCCCTCTGATGGCTACACCTTC. Its protein reads: CSVAPSDGYTF.